The clone carrying this T cell receptor beta chain was found a few times. Once isolated by positive magnetic bead selection, the CD4+ and CD8+ cells had their purity checked by flow cytometry. Sequencing was performed with immunoSEQ multiplex PCR; in TCRdb, only in-frame clones are kept and a portion is missing. Among around 9,700 clones listed, roughly 79% were seen once. CDR1 is MNHNS, CDR2 SASEGT, per germline. The CDR3 runs 12 residues. The V end lost 8 bases, the J end lost 2 bases, and 10 bases lay between the germline ends. The data stem from a study of somatic mutations in cytotoxic T cells in rheumatoid arthritis. Study as a whole: Certain T-cell populations stained with V beta antibodies were FACS-sorted to nearly 100% purity, and V beta1+ cells were TCRB-sequenced.

Material for sequencing was CD8+ T cells sorted from blood. The TCR sequence derives from an adult with rheumatoid arthritis. The chain carries TRBV6-1 and TRBJ2-7, with D maybe TRBD1 (6 bases). In DNA form, the CDR3 reads TGTGCCAGCGGGGACATAACCTACGAGCAGTACTTC. This gives the protein CASGDITYEQYF.